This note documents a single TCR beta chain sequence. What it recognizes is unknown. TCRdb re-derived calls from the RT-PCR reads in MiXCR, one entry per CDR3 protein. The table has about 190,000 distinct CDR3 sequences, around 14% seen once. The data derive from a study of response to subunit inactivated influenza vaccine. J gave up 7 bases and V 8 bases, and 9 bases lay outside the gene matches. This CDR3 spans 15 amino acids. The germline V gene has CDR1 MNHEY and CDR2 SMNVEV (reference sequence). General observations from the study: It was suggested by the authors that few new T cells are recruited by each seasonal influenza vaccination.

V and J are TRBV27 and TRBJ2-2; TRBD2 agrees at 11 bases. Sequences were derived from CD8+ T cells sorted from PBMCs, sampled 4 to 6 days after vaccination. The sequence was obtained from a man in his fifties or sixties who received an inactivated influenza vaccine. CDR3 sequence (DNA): TGTGCCAGCCTTCGACTAGCGGGGATTCACGGGGAGCTGTTTTTT. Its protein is CASLRLAGIHGELFF.